This T cell receptor beta chain came from a study of control samples from healthy donors and cancer patients. Only in-frame clones appear in the TCRdb table, and some are missing; sequencing was by immunoSEQ multiplex PCR. The table has 10,000 to 15,000 clones, 85% to 95% seen once; the top ten hold 13% to 15%. This receptor was taken from a man older than 75 with lung cancer. The specimen sequenced was PBMCs.

DNA for the CDR3: TGCGCCAGCAGCTTGGAGAGACAGGGGCTAGCTTTCTTT. Amino acid sequence: CASSLERQGLAFF. The V and J genes are TRBV5-1 and TRBJ1-1, with TRBD1 matching over 8 bases. The CDR3 contains 13 residues. The V segment lost 0 bases and the J segment 10 bases; nucleotides outside the gene matches: 5. Germline values: CDR1 SGHRS, CDR2 YFSETQ.